The entry below gives a single T cell receptor beta chain sequence along with its context. The specificity of this receptor is unknown. The record has no base qualities; no much larger clone is one base away. From the germline V gene, CDR1 is KGHDR and CDR2 is SFDVKD. The germline ends are 7 bases apart after V is trimmed by 1 base and J by 2 bases. The CDR3, cysteine through phenylalanine, is 14 amino acids long. Here the CDR3 DNA is all that survives: 42 bases in frame from base 1. The data are from a study of early T cells in non-severe SARS-CoV-2 infection (dated by TCRdb to the early 2020s). Some background on the complete study: Because TCR sequencing was done on bulk RNA from unsorted whole blood, the alpha and beta chains could not be paired. Points the paper makes about the study in general: VDJdb matching was skewed toward anti-spike CD8 responses, so virus-specific expansions were likely underestimated and private and CD4 specificities were missed.

The library was produced with 5' RACE. This sample was sequenced with a NextSeq 500. In the TCR library protocol, unique molecular identifiers were attached to individual cDNA molecules to correct for PCR bias and sequencing error. Both TCR alpha and beta chains were sequenced, and tight co-correlation was observed between alpha and beta sequence abundances in each sample. As for the original processing: Decombinator V4 was used to annotate the V gene, J gene and CDR3 of the TCR sequences. Expanded TCRs were defined as changing significantly between any two time points under a Poisson model with p below 0.0001. TCR abundances were normalised to the total number of TCRs sequenced per sample and expressed as counts per million. TRAV1-2 paired with TRAJ12, TRAJ20 or TRAJ33 defined MAIT TCRs, while TRAV10 paired with TRAJ18 defined iNKT TCRs. A search of VDJdb, accessed on 1 November 2021, was run for TCRs annotated to CMV, EBV and SARS-CoV-2, with TCRs annotated for multiple antigens excluded. The public reads were quality trimmed at Q25 with fastp and then assembled into clones with MiXCR by TCRdb, keeping productive beta chains. Rows are combined by CDR3 protein, so each entry shows the most common genes and DNA. The V and J calls and clone size come from TCRdb's table, not from the authors' own analysis. The sample data list 70,000 to 95,000 distinct CDR3 sequences, and over 12% of these were observed just once. 0.58% of the sample lies in the top ten.

This was a case-control study nested in a cohort of healthcare workers in London, UK, who had nasopharyngeal swab PCR tests and blood samples taken every week. Between 23 and 31 March 2020, the week of the UK lockdown, healthcare workers were enrolled and then followed up weekly for as long as 16 weeks. Sequenced material: whole blood. The chain is made from TRBV24-1 and TRBJ1-2, with the D gene uncertain. This TCR derives from an adult who was a healthcare worker with PCR-confirmed SARS-CoV-2 infection or an uninfected control (not recorded which). The CDR3: CATSDFTINYGYTF. The DNA sequence is given as TGTGCCACCAGTGATTTTACCATCAACTATGGCTACACCTTC.